The 30 T cell receptor beta chains below all came from one sample that was sequenced in a study of beta chain features in type 1 diabetes (dated by TCRdb to between 2017 and 2018). Library construction relied on the immunoSEQ multiplex PCR assay. The entire amount of isolated RNA was reverse transcribed using the High Capacity cDNA Reverse Transcription Kit, so the sequenced TCRB transcripts were expressed ones. The clones in this table, taken by TCRdb from immuneACCESS, are in-frame only. Not every clone is retained; where verified, under half of the shortfall comes from an unresolved V gene, and the cause of the rest is unknown. This sample holds roughly 140,000 clones; around 8% were observed only once. Clones ranked in the top ten supply less than 0.85% of the sample. The specimen was central memory CD4+ T cells from blood. These receptors came from a man between 18 and 35 years old in good health.

This chain joins TRBV29-1 and TRBJ1-1; 7 positions match TRBD1. Losses at the gene ends were 8 bases for V and 5 bases for J; bases not matched to a gene: 17. The CDR3 runs to 15 residues. The germline V gene encodes CDR1 SQVTM and CDR2 ANQGSEA. This CDR3 is CSIGGQGARVTEAFF. CDR3 in DNA: TGCAGCATAGGGGGCCAGGGAGCGCGTGTAACTGAAGCTTTCTTT.

The J gene is TRBJ2-1, the V gene TRBV4-3; possible D gene TRBD1, 5 bases. Per germline, CDR1 LGHNA and CDR2 YSLEER. V dropped 8 bases and J dropped 3 bases, with 17 bases sitting between them. The CDR3 contains 15 residues. CDR3 loop: CASAVGATSYNEQFF. CDR3 nucleotide sequence: TGCGCCAGCGCGGTAGGGGCCACCAGCTACAATGAGCAGTTCTTC.

A remark on this clone: Other nucleotide sequences from this sample produce the same CDR3. This rearrangement joins TRBV6-1 to TRBJ2-3; D ambiguous. This CDR3 is 12 amino acids long. Deletions cut 4 bases from V and 0 bases from J, with 2 bases between. Germline V CDR1 and CDR2: MNHNS, SASEGT. Here the CDR3 reads CASSASTDTQYF. CDR3 coding DNA: TGTGCCAGCAGTGCTAGCACAGATACGCAGTATTTT.

The chain recombines TRBV27 with TRBJ2-1; possibly TRBD2 for D (5 bases). Germline-derived CDR1 and CDR2 are MNHEY and SMNVEV (reference sequence). The CDR3 is made up of 12 amino acids. Trimming removed 3 bases from V and 8 bases from J, with 8 bases in between. The DNA for the CDR3 is TGTGCCAGCAGTTTTTGGGGAGATGAGCAGTTCTTC. It is translated as CASSFWGDEQFF.

CDR3 loop: CSAPPGYGYTF. CDR3 bases: TGCAGTGCCCCCCCAGGATATGGCTACACCTTC. This sequence joins TRBV20-1 and TRBJ1-2, with D hard to call. The germline V and J ends were trimmed by 6 bases and 5 bases, with 10 bases remaining between them. Germline V gives CDR1 DFQATT, CDR2 SNEGSKA (reference sequence). This CDR3 region has 11 residues.

This clone showed up just a few times. The rearrangement links TRBV9 to TRBJ2-4, with 9 bases lining up with TRBD1. The CDR3 spans 14 residues. V dropped 0 bases and J dropped 8; count of bases not matched to a gene: 3. Per germline, CDR1 SGDLS and CDR2 YYNGEE. DNA for the CDR3: TGTGCCAGCAGCGTAGAGGGACAGGGAGACATTCAGTACTTC. Translated, it gives CASSVEGQGDIQYF.

This clone was seen a handful of times. The V call is TRBV30, the J call TRBJ1-1; perhaps TRBD1 as D (5 bases). Germline V gene data show CDR1 as GTSNPN and CDR2 as SVGIG (reference sequence). The V end was cut by 1 base, the J end by 0 bases, with 6 bases between. There are 13 residues in the CDR3. The CDR3 DNA reads as TGTGCCTGGAGTGGACAGATGAACACTGAAGCTTTCTTT. Translated, it gives CAWSGQMNTEAFF.

The CDR3 nucleotides are TGTGCCAGCAGCTCCACAGGGCTAGGCGGGGCCAACGTCCTGACTTTC. This translates into CASSSTGLGGANVLTF. V is TRBV11-2 and J is TRBJ2-6; tentatively, D is TRBD1 (6 bases). Germline V gene data show CDR1 as SGHAT and CDR2 as FQNNGV. CDR3 size: 16 residues. With 4 bases removed from V and 4 bases from J, the gap between germline ends came to 14 bases.

Ten or more counts support this clone. V usage is TRBV18 and J usage is TRBJ2-3; 8 bases are a match to TRBD2. V shed 1 base and J 10 bases; nucleotides not matched to a gene: 7. CDR1 is KGHSH and CDR2 is LQKENI in the germline V gene. The CDR3 contains 14 residues. The CDR3 DNA follows: TGTGCCAGCTCACCACTTCAGCGGGAGATATCGCAGTATTTT. Translation: CASSPLQREISQYF.

This clone was recorded at least ten times. At one end, the junction sequence differs from germline, possibly due to a read error. V is TRBV29-1 and J is TRBJ2-1; 7 positions match TRBD2. The CDR3 sequence is 13 residues long. CDR1 and CDR2 (germline): SQVTM, ANQGSEA. CDR3 sequence (DNA): TGCAGCGCCGGTGAGGTGTCGGGGGGTGGAGGGATCTTC. This sequence encodes CSAGEVSGGGGIF.

This clone was observed at least ten times. The V gene is TRBV29-1, the J gene TRBJ2-1; TRBD2 agrees at 8 bases. Germline V gene lookup returns CDR1 SQVTM and CDR2 ANQGSEA. The CDR3 sequence is 14 residues long. V trimming: 3 bases; J trimming: 4 bases; junction bases outside the gene matches: 5. For the CDR3, the DNA is TGCAGCGTTGACGTCGGGAGGGCATACAATGAGCAGTTCTTC. This encodes CSVDVGRAYNEQFF.

The gene calls are TRBV5-1 and TRBJ1-1; maybe TRBD1 (5 bases). Germline CDR1 reads SGHRS; CDR2 reads YFSETQ. The CDR3 runs to 14 residues. V was shortened by 1 base and J by 4 bases, with 11 bases between the two germline ends. CDR3 sequence: CASSLMGEVTEAFF. The CDR3 nucleotides read TGCGCCAGCAGCTTGATGGGGGAGGTCACTGAAGCTTTCTTT.

This clone has a handful of counts. This sequence joins TRBV2 and TRBJ2-3; the match to TRBD2 covers 7 bases. After removal of 6 bases from V and 4 bases from J, the junction contained 10 bases not matched to a gene. The CDR3 totals 15 residues. CDR1 SNHLY and CDR2 FYNNEI come from the germline V gene. For the CDR3, the DNA is TGTGCCAGCAGGGTCAGCGGGGTAGGTTCAGATACGCAGTATTTT. As protein: CASRVSGVGSDTQYF.

Details on this clone: The junction differs from germline at one of its ends, possibly a read error. The J gene is TRBJ2-7, the V gene TRBV5-1; TRBD2 is a possible D gene (6 bases). The CDR3 extends over 13 amino acids. The germline V gene encodes CDR1 SGHRS and CDR2 YFSETQ. The chain's CDR3 is CASSTDPGVPFSF. Here the CDR3 DNA reads TGCGCCAGCAGCACCGACCCGGGGGTTCCTTTTTCCTTC. The full variable domain, with the rest looked up from reference TRBV5-1 and TRBJ2-7, is KAGVTQTPRYLIKTRGQQVTLSCSPISGHRSVSWYQQTPGQGLQFLFEYFSETQRNKGNFPGRFSGRQFSNSRSEMNVSTLELGDSALYLCASSTDPGVPFSFGPGTRLTVT.

This chain joins TRBV7-2 and TRBJ2-7; D might be TRBD2 (5 bases). The CDR3 totals 15 residues. The germline V and J ends were trimmed by 1 base and 0 bases, with 10 bases remaining between them. From germline, CDR1 is SGHTA and CDR2 FQGNSA. Here the CDR3 DNA reads TGTGCCAGCAGCTTAGATGCGGGCCGCTCCTACGAGCAGTACTTC. Translated: CASSLDAGRSYEQYF.

The chain uses TRBV28 and TRBJ2-2; 8 nucleotides match TRBD2. J lost 5 bases, V lost 2 bases, and 7 bases had no gene match. From germline, CDR1 is MDHEN and CDR2 SYDVKM. This CDR3 is 16 amino acids long. The CDR3: CASSLTGGASTGELFF. In DNA form, the CDR3 reads TGTGCCAGCAGTTTAACGGGGGGGGCCAGTACCGGGGAGCTGTTTTTT.

This clone was observed a few times. The gene calls are TRBV6-1 and TRBJ2-7; 14 nucleotides line up with TRBD2. The V gene's germline CDR1 is MNHNS and CDR2 SASEGT. J gave up 7 bases and V 8 bases, and 10 bases lay outside the gene matches. The CDR3 covers 15 residues. As DNA, the CDR3 is TGTGCCAGCCTCCGGGGGACTAGCGGGAGATGGGAGCAGTACTTC. Translating gives CASLRGTSGRWEQYF.

This clone occurred many times. CDR3 in amino acids: CASIDRGRTEAFF. DNA of the CDR3: TGTGCCAGTATCGACAGGGGGAGAACTGAAGCTTTCTTT. The chain joins TRBV19 to TRBJ1-1; 9 nucleotides agree with TRBD1. V was pared by 7 bases and J by 5 bases, with 5 bases of the junction left unmatched. CDR3 length: 13 residues. CDR1 is LNHDA and CDR2 is SQIVND in the germline V gene (reference sequence). Supplemented by reference TRBV19 and TRBJ1-1, the full variable domain reads DGGITQSPKYLFRKEGQNVTLSCEQNLNHDAMYWYRQDPGQGLRLIYYSQIVNDFQKGDIAEGYSVSREKKESFPLTVTSAQKNPTAFYLCASIDRGRTEAFFGQGTRLTVV.

The chain links TRBV6-6 to TRBJ2-3; 7 bases agree with TRBD2. This CDR3 region has 13 residues. J gave up 3 bases and V 11 bases, and 8 bases lay outside the gene matches. Germline CDR1 reads MNHNY; CDR2 reads SVGAGI (reference sequence). In nucleotides, the CDR3 is TGTGCCGTAATGCGGGGGTGGACAGATACGCAGTATTTT. Translating it yields CAVMRGWTDTQYF.

This clone has more than one count but fewer than ten. The J gene is TRBJ2-1, the V gene TRBV11-2, with TRBD2 identical over 9 bases. This CDR3 contains 14 residues. Trimming cost V 3 bases and J 7 bases; bases outside gene matches: 4. CDR1 and CDR2 (germline): SGHAT, FQNNGV. This chain's CDR3 is CASSFSGRGNEQFF. The CDR3 DNA reads TGTGCCAGCAGCTTTAGCGGGAGAGGAAATGAGCAGTTCTTC.

The V gene is TRBV4-3, the J gene TRBJ1-2, with a weak D call TRBD1 (6 bases). Germline V gene data show CDR1 as LGHNA and CDR2 as YSLEER. The CDR3 sequence is 13 residues long. With 4 bases removed from V and 8 bases from J, the gap between germline ends came to 14 bases. The CDR3 is CASSPDSKGGYTF. DNA of the CDR3: TGCGCCAGCAGCCCGGACAGCAAGGGCGGCTACACCTTC.

This clone has only a few counts. V usage is TRBV7-2 and J usage is TRBJ2-2; the D gene is possibly TRBD2 (6 bases). The germline V gene encodes CDR1 SGHTA and CDR2 FQGNSA. The V end was cut by 1 base, the J end by 6 bases, with 15 bases between. The CDR3 length is 16 residues. CDR3 in DNA: TGTGCCAGCAGCTTAGAGGGACTCCCCGCCCCCGGGGAGCTGTTTTTT. It specifies CASSLEGLPAPGELFF.

This clone occurred a few times. The chain carries TRBV28 and TRBJ1-6; 8 bases are a match to TRBD1. The V segment lost 5 bases and the J segment 10 bases; nucleotides outside the gene matches: 13. The germline V gene encodes CDR1 MDHEN and CDR2 SYDVKM. CDR3 length: 16 amino acids. The CDR3 sequence is CASSPGQVLVRSPLHF. CDR3 nucleotides: TGTGCCAGCAGTCCGGGACAGGTTCTAGTCAGGTCACCCCTCCACTTT. Full variable domain (missing parts from reference TRBV28 and TRBJ1-6): DVKVTQSSRYLVKRTGEKVFLECVQDMDHENMFWYRQDPGLGLRLIYFSYDVKMKEKGDIPEGYSVSREKKERFSLILESASTNQTSMYLCASSPGQVLVRSPLHFGNGTRLTVT.

The chain joins TRBV30 to TRBJ1-1, with D perhaps matching TRBD1 (5 bases). Trimming took 4 bases from V and 0 from J, leaving 9 bases between them. Germline V gene sequence: CDR1 GTSNPN, CDR2 SVGIG (reference sequence). This CDR3 comprises 13 residues. Here the CDR3 DNA reads TGTGCCTGGACCAGGGTAATGAACACTGAAGCTTTCTTT. This sequence encodes CAWTRVMNTEAFF.

J is TRBJ2-1 and V is TRBV28, with 10 bases aligning to TRBD2. The junction had 6 bases not matched to a gene; V was cut back by 4 bases and J by 12 bases. This CDR3 comprises 13 residues. Looked up from germline, CDR1 is MDHEN and CDR2 is SYDVKM. CDR3 sequence (DNA): TGTGCCAGCAGTTCGGGACTAGCGCCGAGGCAGTTCTTC. Its protein product is CASSSGLAPRQFF.

The V call is TRBV11-1, the J call TRBJ2-3, with D possibly being TRBD1 (6 bases). The CDR3 spans 15 residues. Germline loops: CDR1 SGHAT, CDR2 FQDESV (reference sequence). Trimming took 2 bases from V and 3 from J, leaving 12 bases between them. The DNA of the CDR3 is TGTGCCAGCAGCTTAACAGGGATTTCGACAGATACGCAGTATTTT. Its protein product is CASSLTGISTDTQYF.

This clone has just a few counts. V and J are TRBV5-6 and TRBJ2-1; D is possibly TRBD1 (6 bases). The CDR3 runs to 15 residues. Germline CDR1 is SGHDT and CDR2 is YYEEEE. With 2 bases removed from V and 9 bases from J, the gap between germline ends came to 18 bases. The CDR3: CASSFLGAHTGEQFF. CDR3 DNA: TGTGCCAGCAGCTTTTTGGGGGCGCATACGGGTGAGCAGTTCTTC.

This clone was seen more than once but under ten times. Other DNA sequences in the sample encode the same CDR3. This chain joins TRBV2 and TRBJ1-5; 8 bases match TRBD1. This CDR3 spans 14 amino acids. Per germline, CDR1 SNHLY and CDR2 FYNNEI. J was trimmed by 2 bases and V by 5 bases; bases with no gene match: 2. The CDR3 spells CASSLDRGNQPQHF. As DNA, the CDR3 is TGTGCCAGCAGTTTGGACAGGGGCAATCAGCCCCAGCATTTT. Combining the CDR3 with reference TRBV2 and TRBJ1-5 gives the whole variable domain EPEVTQTPSHQVTQMGQEVILRCVPISNHLYFYWYRQILGQKVEFLVSFYNNEISEKSEIFDDQFSVERPDGSNFTLKIRSTKLEDSAMYFCASSLDRGNQPQHFGDGTRLSIL.

The gene calls are TRBV4-2 and TRBJ1-1; D is ambiguous. The germline CDR1 and CDR2 sequences are LGHNA and YNFKEQ. This CDR3 is built from 15 residues. V was trimmed by 3 bases and J by 0 bases, leaving 11 bases between them. The CDR3 protein is CASSQNAQLNTEAFF. The DNA for the CDR3 is TGTGCCAGCAGCCAGAATGCACAGTTGAACACTGAAGCTTTCTTT.

This clone was detected a few times. One end of the junction is discordant with germline, which a read error may explain. The J gene is TRBJ2-3, the V gene TRBV5-4; D unresolved. The germline V gene has CDR1 SGHNT and CDR2 YYREEE (reference sequence). The CDR3 loop spans 12 amino acids. The chain's CDR3 is CASSFDTNTQYF. CDR3 nucleotide sequence: TGTGCCAGCAGCTTCGACACAAATACGCAGTATTTT.